Listed below are T cell receptor beta chains from one sample, sequenced in a study of blood T cell repertoires in COVID-19. The data were produced by immunoSEQ multiplex PCR, yet TCRdb's version contains in-frame clones alone and is incomplete. The sample carries some 270,000 clones, about 88% recorded once. Sequences were obtained from peripheral blood. The receptors come from a woman aged 40 to 50 who had recovered from COVID-19. Both conserved end residues are part of each CDR3. D genes are given only for firm matches. Clone sizes are given selectively: once, few, many, or a class where the clone is expanded.

d_call j_call v_call clone_size cdr3_aa cdr3_nt
. TRBJ1-2 TRBV6-5 once CASSRRTVDGYTF TGTGCCAGCAGTCGCAGGACAGTGGATGGCTACACCTTC
TRBD1 TRBJ2-1 TRBV2 . CASSDGQGIEQFF TGTGCCAGCAGTGACGGACAGGGAATTGAGCAGTTCTTC
. TRBJ1-5 TRBV28 . CAVESGGNQPQHF TGTGCCGTCGAATCGGGGGGCAATCAGCCCCAGCATTTT
. TRBJ2-1 TRBV3-1/TRBV3-2 . CASSQENLLQFF TGTGCCAGCAGCCAAGAAAATCTACTTCAGTTCTTC
. TRBJ2-1 TRBV5-6 . CASSFSSSNEQFF TGTGCCAGCAGCTTCAGTAGCTCCAATGAGCAGTTCTTC
. TRBJ1-3 TRBV9 . CASSGAENTIYF TGTGCCAGCAGCGGAGCCGAAAACACCATATATTTT
TRBD2 TRBJ2-7 TRBV3-1/TRBV3-2 . CASSQGGLGREQYF TGTGCCAGCAGCCAAGGGGGACTAGGGCGCGAGCAGTACTTC
. TRBJ1-2 TRBV2 . CASSEQGNYGYTF TGTGCCAGCAGTGAACAGGGTAACTATGGCTACACCTTC
TRBD2 TRBJ2-5 TRBV30 . CAFQRMGLAGTGAQYF TGTGCCTTCCAAAGGATGGGACTAGCGGGAACTGGGGCCCAGTACTTC
. TRBJ1-1 TRBV5-4 . CASSPQTSYAGGEAFF TGTGCCAGCAGCCCACAAACTTCCTACGCGGGGGGAGAAGCTTTCTTT
. TRBJ2-5 TRBV6-5 . CASSYPGVETQYF TGTGCCAGCAGTTACCCAGGGGTAGAGACCCAGTACTTC
TRBD2 TRBJ2-1 TRBV10-3 . CAISTGLAGDEQFF TGTGCCATCAGTACTGGACTAGCGGGAGATGAGCAGTTCTTC
. TRBJ2-3 TRBV11-2 . CASSSRQSSTDTQYF TGTGCCAGCAGCAGCCGACAGTCTAGCACAGATACGCAGTATTTT
. TRBJ1-1 TRBV19 . CASIGNRGNTEAFF TGTGCCAGTATCGGGAATCGTGGGAACACTGAAGCTTTCTTT
TRBD1 TRBJ2-7 TRBV19 . CASSTTGQGNYEQYF TGTGCCAGTAGTACAACAGGACAGGGGAACTACGAGCAGTACTTC
TRBD1 TRBJ1-1 TRBV19 once CASRGQPNTEAFF TGTGCCAGTAGGGGACAGCCGAACACTGAAGCTTTCTTT
TRBD1 TRBJ1-4 TRBV5-4 . CASLPGPGGVGVDEKLFF TGTGCCAGCCTCCCTGGGCCAGGGGGCGTTGGGGTGGATGAAAAACTGTTTTTT
. TRBJ2-3 TRBV2 . CASSTQADTQYF TGTGCCAGCAGTACCCAGGCGGATACGCAGTATTTT
TRBD1 TRBJ2-3 TRBV5-1 . CASSFLTGVGTDTQYF TGCGCCAGCAGCTTCCTGACAGGGGTGGGCACAGATACGCAGTATTTT
. TRBJ2-1 TRBV25-1 . CASSSSRGRNEQFF TGTGCCAGCAGCTCGTCCAGGGGGAGGAATGAGCAGTTCTTC
TRBD2 TRBJ2-6 TRBV4-2 . CASSQDTRPGGLHHSGANVLTF TGTGCCAGCAGCCAAGACACGCGCCCGGGGGGACTTCACCACTCTGGGGCCAACGTCCTGACTTTC
. TRBJ1-3 TRBV6-5 . CASSQEVRNTIYF TGTGCCAGCAGCCAGGAGGTTAGAAACACCATATATTTT
TRBD1 TRBJ2-5 TRBV7-9 few CASSLVPRQGKETQYF TGTGCCAGCAGCTTAGTTCCGAGACAGGGGAAGGAGACCCAGTACTTC
. TRBJ1-1 TRBV5-1 . CASSLGGGSTEAFF TGCGCCAGCAGCTTGGGAGGGGGAAGTACTGAAGCTTTCTTT
. TRBJ2-7 TRBV21-1 . CASSKVGRPYEQYF TGTGCCAGCAGCAAAGTGGGCCGTCCCTACGAGCAGTACTTC
TRBD1 TRBJ2-2 TRBV14 . CASSQTDRVATGELFF TGTGCCAGCAGCCAAACGGACAGGGTGGCCACCGGGGAGCTGTTTTTT
. TRBJ2-5 TRBV6-2/TRBV6-3 few CASSYGRQETQYF TGTGCCAGCAGTTACGGGCGCCAAGAGACCCAGTACTTC
TRBD2 TRBJ2-7 TRBV9 . CASTPGGDSYEQYF TGTGCCAGCACCCCCGGGGGGGACTCCTACGAGCAGTACTTC
. TRBJ2-5 TRBV30 . CAWSVQTKETQYF TGTGCCTGGAGTGTACAAACTAAAGAGACCCAGTACTTC
. TRBJ2-1 TRBV28 . CASSPPGGPYNEQFF TGTGCCAGCAGTCCCCCCGGGGGTCCGTACAATGAGCAGTTCTTC
TRBD2 TRBJ2-5 TRBV19 . CASRGTGTSGPQETQYF TGTGCCAGTAGGGGTACCGGGACTAGCGGGCCCCAAGAGACCCAGTACTTC
TRBD2 TRBJ2-7 TRBV5-1 . CASTRGAGDGEQYF TGCGCCAGCACCCGAGGGGCGGGGGACGGCGAGCAGTACTTC
TRBD1 TRBJ2-5 TRBV28 . CASRRTGTGRETQYF TGTGCCAGCAGGAGGACCGGGACAGGGCGGGAGACCCAGTACTTC
TRBD1 TRBJ2-2 TRBV11-2 . CASTSIETGGAGELFF TGTGCCAGCACATCCATTGAGACAGGGGGCGCCGGGGAGCTGTTTTTT
. TRBJ2-5 TRBV5-4 . CASSFAGFGETQYF TGTGCCAGCAGCTTTGCGGGATTCGGAGAGACCCAGTACTTC
TRBD1 TRBJ2-3 TRBV3-1/TRBV3-2 . CASSPGQGYNTDTQYF TGTGCCAGCAGCCCGGGACAGGGCTACAACACAGATACGCAGTATTTT
TRBD2 TRBJ2-7 TRBV10-3 . CAISETPGLAGSYEQYF TGTGCCATCAGCGAAACTCCCGGACTAGCGGGGTCCTACGAGCAGTACTTC
TRBD1 TRBJ2-2 TRBV2 . CASSVNRQGTGELFF TGTGCCAGCAGTGTAAACCGACAGGGCACCGGGGAGCTGTTTTTT
. TRBJ1-2 TRBV5-5 . CASSLEGGEYYGYTF TGTGCCAGCAGCTTGGAAGGAGGGGAATACTATGGCTACACCTTC
TRBD2 TRBJ2-3 TRBV7-9 . CASSLPPGTTSTDTQYF TGTGCCAGCAGCCTTCCACCCGGGACTACTAGCACAGATACGCAGTATTTT
TRBD1 TRBJ1-2 TRBV5-4 . CASSLAAGSIGTVGGYTF TGTGCCAGCAGCTTGGCCGCTGGTTCGATCGGGACAGTTGGTGGCTACACCTTC
. TRBJ1-2 TRBV3-1/TRBV3-2 . CASSQGMAPYGYTF TGTGCCAGCAGCCAAGGTATGGCTCCCTATGGCTACACCTTC
TRBD2 TRBJ2-1 TRBV3-1/TRBV3-2 . CASSPRLAGASGEQFF TGTGCCAGCAGTCCTCGACTAGCGGGGGCCTCGGGGGAGCAGTTCTTC
. TRBJ2-7 TRBV10-3 . CAISGKAGAAYEQYF TGTGCCATCAGTGGTAAGGCGGGGGCCGCCTACGAGCAGTACTTC
TRBD2 TRBJ2-1 TRBV30 . CAWSVRRLAGGPEQFF TGTGCCTGGAGTGTACGACGGCTAGCGGGGGGCCCTGAGCAGTTCTTC
TRBD2 TRBJ2-2 TRBV27 once CASMTSGRAIGGNTGELFF TGTGCCAGCATGACTAGCGGGAGGGCCATAGGTGGAAACACCGGGGAGCTGTTTTTT
. TRBJ2-2 TRBV21-1 once CASSTHEAGINPGELFF TGTGCCAGCAGCACCCATGAAGCGGGAATTAACCCCGGGGAGCTGTTTTTT
. TRBJ2-1 TRBV4-3 once CASSQEYGKNEQFF TGCGCCAGCAGCCAAGAATACGGGAAGAATGAGCAGTTCTTC
. TRBJ1-2 TRBV5-1 . CASSDDKLHGYTF TGCGCCAGCAGCGATGACAAGCTACATGGCTACACCTTC
TRBD2 TRBJ2-3 TRBV11-2 . CASSLFRGGTRSTDTQYF TGTGCCAGCAGCTTATTCCGGGGGGGCACACGGAGCACAGATACGCAGTATTTT
TRBD1 TRBJ2-5 TRBV27 . CASSNGQGAQETQYF TGTGCCAGCAGCAACGGACAGGGAGCGCAAGAGACCCAGTACTTC
. TRBJ1-3 TRBV9 few CASSVFPGTRLNTIYF TGTGCCAGCAGCGTATTCCCCGGGACAAGATTAAACACCATATATTTT
. TRBJ1-1 TRBV30 . CAWSVQGVGTEAFF TGTGCCTGGAGTGTACAAGGGGTAGGGACTGAAGCTTTCTTT